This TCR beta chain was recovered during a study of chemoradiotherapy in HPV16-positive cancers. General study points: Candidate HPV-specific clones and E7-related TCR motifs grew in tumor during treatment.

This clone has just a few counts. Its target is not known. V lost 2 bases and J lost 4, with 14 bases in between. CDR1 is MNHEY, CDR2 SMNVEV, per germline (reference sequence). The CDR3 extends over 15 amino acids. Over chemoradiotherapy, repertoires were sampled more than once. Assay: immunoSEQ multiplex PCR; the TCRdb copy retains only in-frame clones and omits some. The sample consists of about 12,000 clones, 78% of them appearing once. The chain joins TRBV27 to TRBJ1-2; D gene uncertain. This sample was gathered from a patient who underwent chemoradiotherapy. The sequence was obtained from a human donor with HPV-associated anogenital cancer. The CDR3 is CASSLSPLGAYGYTF. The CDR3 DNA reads TGTGCCAGCAGTTTAAGCCCTTTAGGAGCCTATGGCTACACCTTC.